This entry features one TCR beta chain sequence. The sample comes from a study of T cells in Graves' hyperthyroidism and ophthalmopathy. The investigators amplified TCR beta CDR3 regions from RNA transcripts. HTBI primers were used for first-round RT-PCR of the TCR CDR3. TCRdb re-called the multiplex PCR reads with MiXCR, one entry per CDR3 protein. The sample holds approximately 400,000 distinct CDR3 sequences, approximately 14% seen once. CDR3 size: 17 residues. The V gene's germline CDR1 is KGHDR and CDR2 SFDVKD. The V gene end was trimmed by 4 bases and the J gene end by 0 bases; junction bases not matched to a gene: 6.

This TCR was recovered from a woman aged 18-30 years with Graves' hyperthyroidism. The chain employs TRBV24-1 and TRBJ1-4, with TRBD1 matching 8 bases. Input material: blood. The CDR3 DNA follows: TGTGCCACCAGTGACCCCGGACAGGGTGCAACTAATGAAAAACTGTTTTTT. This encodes CATSDPGQGATNEKLFF.